This T cell receptor (beta chain) came from a study of T cells in Graves' hyperthyroidism and ophthalmopathy. Germline V gene lookup returns CDR1 SGHTA and CDR2 FQGNSA. This CDR3 has 15 residues. V was clipped by 4 bases and J by 5 bases; unmatched bases: 9. RNA transcripts gave rise to amplified TCR beta CDR3 regions. The HTBI primer set drove a first-round RT-PCR of the TCR CDR3. TCRdb processed the multiplex PCR reads anew with MiXCR; each CDR3 protein has one entry. Among 480,000 or so distinct CDR3 sequences, 35% to 50% were seen once, and the ten largest hold about 45%. Patients were excluded for uncontrolled infection, other autoimmune disease, pregnancy or lactation. Diagnostic decisions used clinical symptoms, serum thyroxine and TRAb, thyroid ultrasound and orbital computed tomography. This clonotype occurred many times.

V and J are TRBV7-2 and TRBJ1-1; 8 positions agree with TRBD1. The sample consisted of peripheral blood or thyroid tissue (not recorded which). This clonotype was obtained from an adult woman with Graves' disease, either hyperthyroidism or ophthalmopathy (not recorded which). DNA of the CDR3: TGTGCCAGCAGCTCCCACCCCCGACAGGGGACTGAAGCTTTCTTT. Residues: CASSSHPRQGTEAFF. Complete variable domain (other parts from reference TRBV7-2 and TRBJ1-1): GAGVSQSPSNKVTEKGKDVELRCDPISGHTALYWYRQSLGQGLEFLIYFQGNSAPDKSGLPSDRFSAERTGGSVSTLTIQRTQQEDSAVYLCASSSHPRQGTEAFFGQGTRLTVV.